This is a list of T cell receptor beta chains from one sample in a study of beta chain features in type 1 diabetes. Method: immunoSEQ multiplex PCR; TCRdb's copy keeps in-frame clones and lacks some. The sample lists 150,000 to 200,000 clones, almost 8% occurring once. The sequenced sample consisted of central memory CD4+ T cells from blood. All receptors come from a man aged 18 to 29 with type 1 diabetes. Each CDR3 is given with its conserved first and last residue. A D gene is named only where the DNA matches it firmly. Some rows have no size entry. The others give once, few or many, or a class for an expanded clone.

d_gene: TRBD2; v_gene: TRBV5-1; abundance: .; j_gene: TRBJ2-7; CDR3nt: TGCGCCAGCAGCATAAACCCGACTAGCGGGAGGACCTACGAGCAGTACTTC; CDR3aa: CASSINPTSGRTYEQYF
d_gene: .; v_gene: TRBV5-1; abundance: .; j_gene: TRBJ2-7; CDR3nt: TGCGCCAGCAGCTTGTCATGGGGGCAATACGAGCAGTACTTC; CDR3aa: CASSLSWGQYEQYF
d_gene: TRBD2; v_gene: TRBV2; abundance: .; j_gene: TRBJ2-3; CDR3nt: TGTGCCGTAGGGACTAGCGGCACAGATACGCAGTATTTT; CDR3aa: CAVGTSGTDTQYF
d_gene: TRBD1; v_gene: TRBV28; abundance: .; j_gene: TRBJ1-2; CDR3nt: TGTGCCAGCAGTTTAGGGGCAGGGGGAAGTAACTATGGCTACACCTTC; CDR3aa: CASSLGAGGSNYGYTF
d_gene: TRBD1; v_gene: TRBV28; abundance: .; j_gene: TRBJ1-2; CDR3nt: TGTGCCAGCAGTTTAGTCCACAGGGGGCGGAATGGCTACACCTTC; CDR3aa: CASSLVHRGRNGYTF
d_gene: .; v_gene: TRBV27; abundance: .; j_gene: TRBJ1-1; CDR3nt: TGTGCCAGCAGTCCGAGACAGGTGGAGAGCACTGAAGCTTTCTTT; CDR3aa: CASSPRQVESTEAFF
d_gene: TRBD1; v_gene: TRBV7-2; abundance: few; j_gene: TRBJ2-7; CDR3nt: TGTGCCAGCAGCTTAACAGGGGGAAGGTCGGGGCAGTACTTC; CDR3aa: CASSLTGGRSGQYF
d_gene: .; v_gene: TRBV10-1; abundance: .; j_gene: TRBJ2-3; CDR3nt: TGCGCCAGCAGTCTCGATGGCGGCACGCAGTATTTT; CDR3aa: CASSLDGGTQYF
d_gene: .; v_gene: TRBV10-3; abundance: few; j_gene: TRBJ2-1; CDR3nt: TGTGCCACGACAGGCGATGGGGGCGGTCGAGAGCAGTTCTTC; CDR3aa: CATTGDGGGREQFF
d_gene: .; v_gene: TRBV6-6; abundance: few; j_gene: TRBJ1-1; CDR3nt: TGTGCCAGCAGTTACTCGGGGGAGGGAGATTTCTTT; CDR3aa: CASSYSGEGDFF
d_gene: .; v_gene: TRBV18; abundance: few; j_gene: TRBJ2-2; CDR3nt: TGTGCCAGCTCACCACAGGGGTTCACCGGGGAGCTGTTTTTT; CDR3aa: CASSPQGFTGELFF
d_gene: TRBD1; v_gene: TRBV7-2; abundance: .; j_gene: TRBJ2-5; CDR3nt: TGTGCCAGCAGCTTGACAGGGCCACAAGAGACCCAGTACTTC; CDR3aa: CASSLTGPQETQYF
d_gene: .; v_gene: TRBV4-2; abundance: few; j_gene: TRBJ1-3; CDR3nt: TGTGCCAGCAGCCAAGTGGAGAGGGGAAACACCATATATTTT; CDR3aa: CASSQVERGNTIYF
d_gene: TRBD1; v_gene: TRBV5-1; abundance: .; j_gene: TRBJ2-2; CDR3nt: TGCGCCAGCAGCCTCACAGGGGGGCCGAACACCGGGGAGCTGTTTTTT; CDR3aa: CASSLTGGPNTGELFF
d_gene: .; v_gene: TRBV5-6; abundance: .; j_gene: TRBJ1-2; CDR3nt: TGTGCCAGCAGGTTGGGTCCCCCAGGGAACTATGGCTACACCTTC; CDR3aa: CASRLGPPGNYGYTF
d_gene: .; v_gene: TRBV5-6; abundance: few; j_gene: TRBJ1-1; CDR3nt: TGTGCCAGCAGCTCGAGGTCCAGAAAATTGAACACTGAAGCTTTCTTT; CDR3aa: CASSSRSRKLNTEAFF
d_gene: .; v_gene: TRBV28; abundance: .; j_gene: TRBJ1-1; CDR3nt: TGTGCCAGCAGTTTCTACGGGAAGAACACTGAAGCTTTCTTT; CDR3aa: CASSFYGKNTEAFF
d_gene: TRBD1; v_gene: TRBV30; abundance: .; j_gene: TRBJ1-2; CDR3nt: TGTGCCTGGGCGCCTCCAAATAACCGGGGACAGGGACCCAGCTACACCTTC; CDR3aa: CAWAPPNNRGQGPSYTF
d_gene: TRBD2; v_gene: TRBV7-2; abundance: .; j_gene: TRBJ2-2; CDR3nt: TGTGCCAGCAGCTCGAGACTAGCGGCGAACACCGGGGAGCTGTTTTTT; CDR3aa: CASSSRLAANTGELFF
d_gene: .; v_gene: TRBV5-4; abundance: .; j_gene: TRBJ2-6; CDR3nt: TGTGCCAGCAGCTTGGGCAGTGGAGGCTCTGGGGCCAACGTCCTGACTTTC; CDR3aa: CASSLGSGGSGANVLTF
d_gene: .; v_gene: TRBV28; abundance: few; j_gene: TRBJ1-3; CDR3nt: TGTGCCAGCAGCTCGGCCGGGATCTACTCTGGAAACACCATATATTTT; CDR3aa: CASSSAGIYSGNTIYF
d_gene: .; v_gene: TRBV9; abundance: .; j_gene: TRBJ2-3; CDR3nt: TGTGCCAGCAGCCCAGGGGGCGGGAGGGGCACAGATACGCAGTATTTT; CDR3aa: CASSPGGGRGTDTQYF
d_gene: .; v_gene: TRBV6-5; abundance: few; j_gene: TRBJ1-3; CDR3nt: TGTGCCAGCAGTTACTCTCGGGGGGAGTCTGGAAACACCATATATTTT; CDR3aa: CASSYSRGESGNTIYF
d_gene: .; v_gene: TRBV19; abundance: .; j_gene: TRBJ1-5; CDR3nt: TGTGCCAGTAGTATTGGACAGCAGCCCCAGCATTTT; CDR3aa: CASSIGQQPQHF
d_gene: TRBD1; v_gene: TRBV14; abundance: few; j_gene: TRBJ1-2; CDR3nt: TGTGCCAGCAGCCACCAGATCGGGGACAGGGGAGGTGGCTACACCTTC; CDR3aa: CASSHQIGDRGGGYTF
d_gene: TRBD1; v_gene: TRBV6-1; abundance: .; j_gene: TRBJ2-7; CDR3nt: TGTGCCAGCAGTGTATCGAGTGGAGGGGGACAGGGGGCCGAGCAGTACTTC; CDR3aa: CASSVSSGGGQGAEQYF
d_gene: .; v_gene: TRBV18; abundance: few; j_gene: TRBJ1-5; CDR3nt: TGTGCCAGCTCCGAGCGAAGTAATCAGCCCCAGCATTTT; CDR3aa: CASSERSNQPQHF
d_gene: TRBD1; v_gene: TRBV5-6; abundance: .; j_gene: TRBJ1-2; CDR3nt: TGTGCCAGCAGCTTGGAACAGGGGAAGAGGAACTATGGCTACACCTTC; CDR3aa: CASSLEQGKRNYGYTF
d_gene: .; v_gene: TRBV6-6; abundance: .; j_gene: TRBJ2-3; CDR3nt: TGTGCCAGCAGGCCCGGCGGAAGCACAGATACGCAGTATTTT; CDR3aa: CASRPGGSTDTQYF
d_gene: .; v_gene: TRBV30; abundance: few; j_gene: TRBJ1-5; CDR3nt: TGTGCCTGGAGCCTTCCGTTTCAGCCCCAGCATTTT; CDR3aa: CAWSLPFQPQHF
d_gene: .; v_gene: TRBV30; abundance: .; j_gene: TRBJ2-5; CDR3nt: TGTGCCTGGAACACGGGGTGGGGTTCAGGGACCCAGTACTTC; CDR3aa: CAWNTGWGSGTQYF
d_gene: TRBD1; v_gene: TRBV7-2; abundance: .; j_gene: TRBJ1-4; CDR3nt: TGTGCCAGCAGCAGGACGGGACAGAAAGAAAAACTGTTTTTT; CDR3aa: CASSRTGQKEKLFF
d_gene: TRBD1; v_gene: TRBV14; abundance: few; j_gene: TRBJ1-5; CDR3nt: TGTGCCAGCAGCGAGGGACAGGCCCTTGGTCAGCCCCAGCATTTT; CDR3aa: CASSEGQALGQPQHF
d_gene: TRBD1; v_gene: TRBV29-1; abundance: .; j_gene: TRBJ1-1; CDR3nt: TGCAGCGTTGGAGGGGACAGGGGAAATTTGGTGGGTACGAACACTGAAGCTTTCTTT; CDR3aa: CSVGGDRGNLVGTNTEAFF
d_gene: .; v_gene: TRBV30; abundance: .; j_gene: TRBJ2-7; CDR3nt: TGTGCCTGGAGTGTACAGGCGGGTCAGGGGATATCCTACGAGCAGTACTTC; CDR3aa: CAWSVQAGQGISYEQYF
d_gene: .; v_gene: TRBV6-5; abundance: few; j_gene: TRBJ1-5; CDR3nt: TGTGCCAGGATGTTATTACATAGCAATCAGCCCCAGCATTTT; CDR3aa: CARMLLHSNQPQHF
d_gene: .; v_gene: TRBV21-1; abundance: few; j_gene: TRBJ1-5; CDR3nt: TGTGCCAGCAGCAAGGCGCAGGATAGCAATCAGCCCCAGCATTTT; CDR3aa: CASSKAQDSNQPQHF
d_gene: TRBD2; v_gene: TRBV4-2; abundance: few; j_gene: TRBJ2-3; CDR3nt: TGTGCCAGCAGCCAGGAACTAGCGGGAGGTTCAGATACGCAGTATTTT; CDR3aa: CASSQELAGGSDTQYF
d_gene: .; v_gene: TRBV27; abundance: few; j_gene: TRBJ2-7; CDR3nt: TGTGCCAGCAGAGCGGAAGGGCGAGAGCAGTACTTC; CDR3aa: CASRAEGREQYF
d_gene: .; v_gene: TRBV2; abundance: few; j_gene: TRBJ1-1; CDR3nt: TGTGCCAGCAGTGCCAGGGCACAGCGGGACACTGAAGCTTTCTTT; CDR3aa: CASSARAQRDTEAFF
d_gene: TRBD2; v_gene: TRBV2; abundance: .; j_gene: TRBJ2-7; CDR3nt: TGTGCCAGCAGTGTGACTAGCGGCACCTACGAGCAGTACTTC; CDR3aa: CASSVTSGTYEQYF
d_gene: .; v_gene: TRBV19; abundance: few; j_gene: TRBJ1-1; CDR3nt: TGTGCCAGTAGTAATCAGGGTGGGACTGAAGCTTTCTTT; CDR3aa: CASSNQGGTEAFF
d_gene: .; v_gene: TRBV19; abundance: few; j_gene: TRBJ1-2; CDR3nt: TGTGCCAGTAGTGGACAGACCATCTATGGCTACACCTTC; CDR3aa: CASSGQTIYGYTF
d_gene: .; v_gene: TRBV6-4; abundance: .; j_gene: TRBJ2-5; CDR3nt: TGTGCCAGCAGCCCACCTGGGACACGAGAGACCCAGTACTTC; CDR3aa: CASSPPGTRETQYF
d_gene: .; v_gene: TRBV18; abundance: few; j_gene: TRBJ1-2; CDR3nt: TGTGCCAGCTCACCACCGGCACAGGGTGCCGGCTACACCTTC; CDR3aa: CASSPPAQGAGYTF
d_gene: TRBD1; v_gene: TRBV7-2; abundance: .; j_gene: TRBJ1-6; CDR3nt: TGTGCCAGCAGCTTCCCGACGACAGGGCTCCTTAATTCACCCCTCCACTTT; CDR3aa: CASSFPTTGLLNSPLHF
d_gene: TRBD1; v_gene: TRBV28; abundance: many; j_gene: TRBJ1-5; CDR3nt: TGTGCCAGCAGTATTGTACAGGGGCACAATCAGCCCCAGCATTTT; CDR3aa: CASSIVQGHNQPQHF
d_gene: .; v_gene: TRBV19; abundance: few; j_gene: TRBJ2-2; CDR3nt: TGTGCCACCTCAGGAGGGCCGAAGAACACCGGGGAGCTGTTTTTT; CDR3aa: CATSGGPKNTGELFF
d_gene: TRBD2; v_gene: TRBV18; abundance: few; j_gene: TRBJ2-1; CDR3nt: TGTGCCAGCTCACCCCTAGCGGGGGGGCCTGTTGAGCAGTTCTTC; CDR3aa: CASSPLAGGPVEQFF
d_gene: TRBD2; v_gene: TRBV5-4; abundance: few; j_gene: TRBJ2-1; CDR3nt: TGTGCCAGCAGCTTGGTCGCGGGGGGCTACAATGAGCAGTTCTTC; CDR3aa: CASSLVAGGYNEQFF
d_gene: TRBD2; v_gene: TRBV25-1; abundance: .; j_gene: TRBJ2-1; CDR3nt: TGTGCCACCGAGGGACTAAACAATGAGCAGTTCTTC; CDR3aa: CATEGLNNEQFF
d_gene: TRBD1; v_gene: TRBV28; abundance: .; j_gene: TRBJ1-1; CDR3nt: TGTGCCAGCAGTCCCCGGGACAGGGTTCTATCGGGAGCTTTCTTT; CDR3aa: CASSPRDRVLSGAFF
d_gene: TRBD1; v_gene: TRBV2; abundance: .; j_gene: TRBJ2-4; CDR3nt: TGTGCCAGCAAAGGGACAGGGTGGAACATTCAGTACTTC; CDR3aa: CASKGTGWNIQYF
d_gene: .; v_gene: TRBV7-9; abundance: few; j_gene: TRBJ1-5; CDR3nt: TGTGCCAGCAGCTTCGGTAGCAATCAGCCCCAGCATTTT; CDR3aa: CASSFGSNQPQHF
d_gene: TRBD1; v_gene: TRBV11-1; abundance: .; j_gene: TRBJ1-1; CDR3nt: TGTGCCAGCAGCTTATCAGGGGGCACTGAAGCTTTCTTT; CDR3aa: CASSLSGGTEAFF
d_gene: .; v_gene: TRBV28; abundance: few; j_gene: TRBJ1-2; CDR3nt: TGTGCCAGCAGTCCGGGGGATAACTATGGCTACACCTTC; CDR3aa: CASSPGDNYGYTF
d_gene: TRBD2; v_gene: TRBV7-6; abundance: .; j_gene: TRBJ2-7; CDR3nt: TGTGCCAGCAGCTTGTTAGCGGGTGGTACCTACGAGCAGTACTTC; CDR3aa: CASSLLAGGTYEQYF